This TCR beta chain was profiled in a study of cytomegalovirus exposure and HLA in healthy donors. Study-wide results and caveats: Among CMV-associated TCR beta chains, most appeared HLA-restricted in a later analysis.

Germline V gives CDR1 SGHTA, CDR2 FQGTGA. CDR3 length: 15 residues. The V end lost 4 bases, the J end lost 4 bases, and 13 bases lay between the germline ends. With respect to this clone: Its specificity is unknown.

The primer mix had 60 Vbeta and 13 Jbeta primers. Clones were sequenced by immunoSEQ multiplex PCR, and TCRdb holds only the in-frame ones, with some missing. The sample yields some 120,000 clones, less than 85% seen once. Sequencing input: PBMCs. This receptor was identified in a male donor in good health and CMV-seronegative. This chain joins TRBV7-3 and TRBJ2-2; possibly TRBD1 for D (6 bases). As DNA, the CDR3 is TGTGCCAGCAGCTACCGGGACAAATCCACCGGGGAGCTGTTTTTT. As protein: CASSYRDKSTGELFF.